This entry describes one T cell receptor beta chain. This record belongs to a study of blood T cell repertoires in COVID-19. The data were produced by immunoSEQ multiplex PCR, yet TCRdb's version contains in-frame clones alone and is incomplete. Of around 120,000 clones in the sample, approximately 88% were seen once. Germline V gene sequence: CDR1 SQVTM, CDR2 ANQGSEA. With 7 bases clipped from V and 4 bases from J, the junction kept 18 bases outside the gene matches. The CDR3 runs 17 residues. The material sequenced was peripheral blood. The receptor's source is a man aged 45-65 years with acute or convalescent COVID-19. The rearrangement uses TRBV29-1 and TRBJ2-7; 11 nucleotides agree with TRBD2. This CDR3 reads CSAPDRGWGTSGYEQYF. DNA for the CDR3: TGCAGCGCCCCCGACAGGGGGTGGGGGACTAGCGGATACGAGCAGTACTTC.